Listed below are T cell receptor beta chains from one sample, sequenced in a study of cytomegalovirus exposure and HLA in healthy donors. The assay was immunoSEQ multiplex PCR, and TCRdb's table has in-frame clones only and misses some. Of 150,000 to 200,000 clones in the sample, over 75% were seen once. Sequenced: PBMCs. All receptors come from a female donor in good health and CMV-seronegative. CDR3s include the opening cysteine and the closing phenylalanine or tryptophan. A D gene is named only where the DNA matches it firmly. Expanded clones get a size class; other rows say once, few or many, or leave the size out.

TRBJ2-5,TRBV23-1,-,-,TGCGCCAGCAACAACCAAGGGGTTAGTCGCCAAGAGACCCAGTACTTC,CASNNQGVSRQETQYF
TRBJ2-6,TRBV5-6,TRBD1,-,TGTGCCAGCAGCTGGGGACAGGGGACTTCTGGGGCCAACGTCCTGACTTTC,CASSWGQGTSGANVLTF
TRBJ2-7,TRBV7-9,TRBD1,few,TGTTCCAGCAGCCCATTACAGGGGGAGCAGTACTTC,CSSSPLQGEQYF
TRBJ1-6,TRBV5-6,TRBD1,-,TGTGCCAGCAGCTTACAGGGGGTTAATTCACCCCTCCACTTT,CASSLQGVNSPLHF
TRBJ1-4,TRBV19,TRBD1,-,TGTGCCAGTAACTTAGGGGGCGCCGGGGAAAAACTGTTTTTT,CASNLGGAGEKLFF
TRBJ1-1,TRBV5-4,TRBD1,-,TGTGCCAGCAGCCCGGACAGGGGGAACACTGAAGCTTTCTTT,CASSPDRGNTEAFF
TRBJ2-1,TRBV11-1,TRBD2,-,TGTGCCAGCAGCTGGGGCGGGAGAGCATCTGTGATGAATGAGCAGTTCTTC,CASSWGGRASVMNEQFF
TRBJ1-2,TRBV10-3,TRBD1,once,TGTGCCATCAGTGAGGTCGGTCCTGGACAGGGACCCAACTATGGCTACACCTTC,CAISEVGPGQGPNYGYTF
TRBJ1-2,TRBV29-1,-,-,TGCAGCGTTGAGGGGTCCAGGGGTGCTAACTATGGCTACACCTTC,CSVEGSRGANYGYTF
TRBJ2-1,TRBV5-6,TRBD2,-,TGTGCCAGCAGCTTGGAAGTGCTAGCGGGGGGGGGAAATGAGCAGTTCTTC,CASSLEVLAGGGNEQFF
TRBJ1-6,TRBV2,-,-,TGTGCCAGCAGTGCCAGGGAGGGGCCGGATAATTCACCCCTCCACTTT,CASSAREGPDNSPLHF
TRBJ1-1,TRBV2,-,-,TGTGCCAGCACAGGGTCCCACACTGAAGCTTTCTTT,CASTGSHTEAFF
TRBJ1-5,TRBV11-2,-,-,TGTGCCAGCAGCCTCGACGGGGGTCTAAGCAATCAGCCCCAGCATTTT,CASSLDGGLSNQPQHF
TRBJ2-2,TRBV15,TRBD2,-,TGTGCCACCAGCAGACGGTCGGGAGGGCCTACCGGGGAGCTGTTTTTT,CATSRRSGGPTGELFF
TRBJ2-2,TRBV23-1,TRBD2,few,TGCGCCAGCAGTCAACTAGCGGGGAGATACGGGGAGCTGTTTTTT,CASSQLAGRYGELFF
TRBJ1-3,TRBV11-2,-,-,TGTGCCAGCAGCCCCCCGTCCGTCACCATATATTTT,CASSPPSVTIYF
TRBJ1-6,TRBV9,-,-,TGTGCCAGCAGCGTAGAAGACAGGAGCTCCTATAATTCACCCCTCCACTTT,CASSVEDRSSYNSPLHF
TRBJ2-2,TRBV4-3,-,-,TGCGCCAGCAGCCAGGACAGTTCGAACACCGGGGAGCTGTTTTTT,CASSQDSSNTGELFF
TRBJ2-2,TRBV11-1,TRBD2,-,TGTGCCAGCACCTTCGGACTAGCGGCCGCCGGGGAGCTGTTTTTT,CASTFGLAAAGELFF
TRBJ2-1,TRBV19,TRBD2,-,TGTGCCAGTAGTATGCTACTACTTAGCGGGGAGCGAGACAATGAGCAGTTCTTC,CASSMLLLSGERDNEQFF
TRBJ1-1,TRBV7-9,-,-,TGTGCCAGCAGCCCCCGGGGAAAGAGGAACACTGAAGCTTTCTTT,CASSPRGKRNTEAFF
TRBJ1-4,TRBV30,TRBD1,-,TGTGCCTGGGAGCTCGGGACAGGGGGCCGAAGAGAAAAACTGTTTTTT,CAWELGTGGRREKLFF
TRBJ2-7,TRBV6-6,TRBD2,once,TGTGCCAGCAGTGGGAGGACTAGCGGCTACGAGCAGTACTTC,CASSGRTSGYEQYF
TRBJ2-3,TRBV19,TRBD1,-,TGTGCCAGTACCGCCGGGACAGGGAGGTCAGATACGCAGTATTTT,CASTAGTGRSDTQYF
TRBJ1-1,TRBV7-4,TRBD1,-,TGTGCCAGCAGCTTAGCTGTTGGGGACAGGGGGACTCTCACTGAAGCTTTCTTT,CASSLAVGDRGTLTEAFF
TRBJ2-7,TRBV10-3,-,few,TGTGCCATCAGCGGGGGTACCAGCTCCTACGAGCAGTACTTC,CAISGGTSSYEQYF
TRBJ1-2,TRBV28,TRBD1,few,TGTGCCAGCACCCCCGGGACAGCCTATGGCTACACCTTC,CASTPGTAYGYTF
TRBJ2-1,TRBV7-2,-,-,TGTGCCAGCAGCCGGACAGATTTGAGGGTAGAGCAGTTCTTC,CASSRTDLRVEQFF
TRBJ2-3,TRBV7-8,-,-,TGTGCCAGCAGCTTCACCGGGACTAGCACAGATACGCAGTATTTT,CASSFTGTSTDTQYF
TRBJ2-5,TRBV5-4,-,few,TGTGCCAGCAGCTTGACAGGGATGGAGACCCAGTACTTC,CASSLTGMETQYF
TRBJ2-7,TRBV2,TRBD2,few,TGTGCCAGCAGTAAACGGAGGCCGGGACTAGCGGGAGTTAGCGCGGACGAGCAGTACTTC,CASSKRRPGLAGVSADEQYF
TRBJ1-1,TRBV19,-,-,TGTGCCAGTAGTTTCTACAGGGCTGGGACCACTGAAGCTTTCTTT,CASSFYRAGTTEAFF
TRBJ2-2,TRBV30,TRBD2,-,TGTGCCTGGAGTACTAGCGGGATCGGCGGGGAGCTGTTTTTT,CAWSTSGIGGELFF
TRBJ1-6,TRBV5-5,-,-,TGTGCCCGCGACTATAAGGTCCCCTATAATTCACCCCTCCACTTT,CARDYKVPYNSPLHF
TRBJ2-5,TRBV28,TRBD2,-,TGTGCCAGCAGCTCCCTGATAGCGGGAGAAGAGACCCAGTACTTC,CASSSLIAGEETQYF
TRBJ2-7,TRBV18,TRBD1,-,TGTGCCAGCTCACCTTACCCCGGACAGGGTGAACTCTTC,CASSPYPGQGELF
TRBJ1-6,TRBV4-1,-,-,TGCGCCAGCAGCCAAGTGACCAGGGTCTATAATTCACCCCTCCACTTT,CASSQVTRVYNSPLHF
TRBJ1-2,TRBV11-3,TRBD1,-,TGTGCCAGCAGCGTCAAACAGGGGAAGGAGGGCTACACCTTC,CASSVKQGKEGYTF
TRBJ1-2,TRBV18,TRBD1,-,TGTGCCAGCTCAGCCGGGACAGAGACTAACTATGGCTACACCTTC,CASSAGTETNYGYTF
TRBJ2-1,TRBV6-6,TRBD1,-,TGTGCCAGCAGCCCGGGACAGTTCAATGAGCAGTTCTTC,CASSPGQFNEQFF
TRBJ2-5,TRBV6-6,-,-,TGTGCCAGCAGTTATCAAACCGGGATACTCCAAGAGACCCAGTACTTC,CASSYQTGILQETQYF
TRBJ2-1,TRBV7-9,TRBD1,-,TGTGCCAGCAGCCAGGGGACAGGGGAGTACAATGAGCAGTTCTTC,CASSQGTGEYNEQFF
TRBJ2-2,TRBV18,-,-,TGTGCCAGCTCGAATACAGGGCTTTCGGACACCGGGGAGCTGTTTTTT,CASSNTGLSDTGELFF
TRBJ2-2,TRBV11-2,TRBD1,few,TGTGCCAGCAGCTTGGGACAGGGAACCGGGGAGCTGTTTTTT,CASSLGQGTGELFF
TRBJ2-1,TRBV5-1,-,-,TGCGCCAGCAGCTTGGTTTCCCTCCCGGGGGTCAATGAGCAGTTCTTC,CASSLVSLPGVNEQFF
TRBJ1-2,TRBV27,-,-,TGTGCCAGCAGTTTATTGGGGGCTTCCGGCTATGGCTACACCTTC,CASSLLGASGYGYTF
TRBJ1-2,TRBV18,-,-,TGTGCCAGCTCACCAGCCCCGCAGGGTTTTAACTATGGCTACACCTTC,CASSPAPQGFNYGYTF
TRBJ2-7,TRBV9,-,-,TGTGCCAGCAGCTTCCGGGACTACGAGCAGTACTTC,CASSFRDYEQYF
TRBJ2-3,TRBV4-1,TRBD1,-,TGCGCCAGCACAGGGACAGGGTTGGATACGCAGTATTTT,CASTGTGLDTQYF
TRBJ1-2,TRBV9,TRBD1,-,TGTGCCAGCAGCGTATTGGGGACAGGGAACGGCTACACCTTC,CASSVLGTGNGYTF
TRBJ2-1,TRBV11-2,TRBD2,-,TGTGCCAGCAGCTTAGCGCTAGTTCAGGGAGGGGAGCAGTTCTTC,CASSLALVQGGEQFF
TRBJ1-6,TRBV18,-,-,TGTGCCAGCTCACCACCTGAGGGTTCTAATTCACCCCTCCACTTT,CASSPPEGSNSPLHF
TRBJ1-2,TRBV2,-,-,TGTGCCGGGCGGACAGACCACTATGGCTACACCTTC,CAGRTDHYGYTF
TRBJ1-4,TRBV18,TRBD1,-,TGTGCCAGCTCATATGGACAGGGCAATGAAAAACTGTTTTTT,CASSYGQGNEKLFF
TRBJ2-4,TRBV7-8,-,-,TGTGCCAGCAGCCCATCGACAGGGGACTACCAAATAGCCAAAAACATTCAGTACTTC,CASSPSTGDYQIAKNIQYF